Described below is a single T cell receptor (beta chain) sequence and its context. The sample comes from a study of technical replicates of blood from four donors. Using immunoSEQ multiplex PCR, the repertoire was profiled, and TCRdb retains in-frame clones only, with some absent. The table includes roughly 79,000 clones, roughly 93% detected once. With 8 bases clipped from V and 7 bases from J, the junction kept 10 bases outside the gene matches. Germline loops: CDR1 MNHNY, CDR2 SVGAGI (reference sequence). CDR3 length equals 13 residues. The rearrangement uses TRBV6-6 and TRBJ1-2; 7 bases are a match to TRBD1. Sequenced sample: T cells isolated from PBMCs. The TCR originated in a human donor in good health. In DNA form, the CDR3 reads TGTGCCAGCCGATTAAGACAGGGCCGTGGCTACACCTTC. Translated: CASRLRQGRGYTF.